The text below deals with one T cell receptor beta chain. Its antigen is unknown. The input lacks base qualities; no much larger clone sits a single base away. This record comes from a study of identical twins (dated by TCRdb to between 2015 and 2016). General notes on the study: TCR alpha and beta repertoires from monozygotic twins, unrelated adults of various ages and cord blood were deep-sequenced to test whether fetal clonotypes persist. To rule out contamination, replicate twin experiments were performed at different times with different library preparation protocols. The full study reports these points: Invariant T cells such as MAIT and iNKT could partly confound zero-insertion analyses, though diverse VJ usage argued against this for most clonotypes. In monozygotic twins, out-of-frame TCR alpha sharing was systematically underestimated by recombination models, although the models agreed with sharing between unrelated individuals. The excess sharing between twins in beta out-of-frame sequences was weaker because fewer shared sequences reduced the signal-to-noise ratio. Fewer insertions were carried by abundant cord blood beta clonotypes, a similar but weaker trend appeared in young adult naive repertoires, and no such trend appeared in memory repertoires. Conclusions relied on cross-sectional statistical analysis, since the same donors could not be followed over many years. Compared with coincidental sharing between unrelated individuals, an excess of low generation-probability sequences was observed among out-of-frame TCR alpha sequences shared between twins.

Library construction relied on 5' RACE. Sequencing was carried out with an Illumina HiSeq 2000. Template switching added a universal primer binding site, and the final cDNA carried a unique molecular identifier that allowed TCR cDNA molecules to be counted accurately. First-strand cDNA for TCR alpha and beta chains was synthesized from specific primers in the conserved constant-segment region. To control for contamination, each cDNA library was double barcoded with a SMART-Mk sample barcode plus Illumina barcodes. TruSeq adapter sequences along with Illumina sample barcodes were introduced in two successive PCR steps. Sequencing of the TCR alpha and beta cDNA libraries was done on the Illumina HiSeq platform using custom primers. The study's own analysis went as follows. MiGEC processed the raw reads to extract unique molecular identifiers, while MiXCR was used to determine the CDR3 positions. Recombination models were inferred per individual with the repgenHMM and IGoR tools using an EM algorithm. The tcR package in R was used for shared clonotype analysis, with sharing normalized by the product of cloneset sizes. To study raw recombination free of thymic and clonal selection effects, out-of-frame nonproductive sequences were analyzed. The public reads were reprocessed in TCRdb via fastp at Q25 and MiXCR, keeping in-frame beta chains. Every distinct CDR3 protein forms one entry, paired with its most common genes and DNA. It is TCRdb's table, rather than the study itself, that gives the V and J calls and clone size. This sample holds 600,000 to 850,000 distinct CDR3 sequences; 15% to 20% were observed only once. Clones ranked in the top ten supply around 13% of the sample.

Measured from the cysteine to the phenylalanine, the CDR3 is 12 residues long. Only the CDR3 region is kept as DNA, spanning 36 bases read in frame from base 1. Trimming takes 6 bases from V and 8 bases from J, and the germline ends sit 14 bases apart. The germline V gene (reference sequence) gives CDR1 as DFQATT and CDR2 as SNEGSKA. Only healthy Caucasian donors were included. Three pairs of female monozygotic twins, all aged 18 to 29 years, made up the twin cohort. RNA for TCR libraries was isolated from peripheral blood mononuclear cells. This sample was shared with a second study, whose subject was T cells expressing NK-cell markers. The second study, in turn, reports: Under ten donors provided sorted CD3+CD56+NKG2C+, CD3+CD56+NKG2C- and CD3+CD56-NKG2C+ T-cell subsets, whose TCR beta-chain repertoires were profiled. Seven of the eight sequenced donors were HCMV-seropositive and one was HCMV-seronegative. To restrict sorting to alphabetaTCR-expressing T cells, an anti-gammadeltaTCR antibody was added in several experiments. For five or six donors, the dominant CD3+CD56+NKG2C+ clonotypes were among the top 10 CD8+ clonotypes and accounted for roughly 1.0-7.5% of CD8+ T cells. Those dominant clonotypes were again the most abundant among CD3+CD56-NKG2C+ cells in a handful of donors, at about 28.3-65%. Whether the expanded NKG2C-expressing T cell clones were specific for HCMV antigens remained unclear. Randomly selected healthy volunteers, three men and five women, were used as the eight sequenced donors. A commercial ELISA kit detecting HCMV-specific IgG in serum was used to determine HCMV serostatus. For roughly six donors, bulk peripheral blood T-cell repertoires were additionally sequenced from unsorted PBMC. MIGEC was used to demultiplex reads and group reads by UMI, and MiTCR was used to assemble and quantify clonotypes. Only TCR cDNA sequences supported by at least two reads were kept to exclude erroneous sequences. Downstream repertoire analysis used the tcR package, and clonotypes were matched across fractions by CDR3 nucleotide sequence plus V segment. VDJmatch was used to annotate antigen specificity against VDJdb, with one amino acid substitution in CDR3 permitted.

The chain uses TRBV20-1 and TRBJ2-1; the D gene cannot be resolved reliably. Specimen: PBMCs. The sequence was obtained from a woman younger than 35 in good health. The DNA reads TGCAGTGCCGTGGACGGACCCGATGAGCAGTTCTTC. Translated, it reads CSAVDGPDEQFF.